The 30 T cell receptor beta chains reported below all come from one sample, sequenced in a study of T cell repertoires in cytomegalovirus infection. Which antigens these TCRs recognize remains unknown. TCRdb processed the reads anew with MiXCR; each CDR3 protein has one entry. The table lists around 300,000 distinct CDR3 sequences, roughly 25% of them singletons. The sample was cultured PBMCs, taken from culture after CMV antigen stimulation. The source is a human donor in good health (CMV status not recorded). Some clones in this sample may be carry-over from other donors' samples.

This clonotype was seen ten or more times. This chain uses TRBV12-3 or TRBV12-4 with TRBJ2-3, with 9 bases that match TRBD2. The CDR3 extends over 15 amino acids. V trimming: 4 bases; J trimming: 3 bases; junction bases outside the gene matches: 5. The CDR3 here is CASSSLAGETDTQYF. CDR3 DNA: TGTGCCAGCAGTTCTTTAGCGGGAGAAACAGATACGCAGTATTTT.

This clonotype was found many times. J is TRBJ2-4 and V is TRBV7-2; TRBD1 is a possible D gene (6 bases). The CDR3 is 15 residues long. Looked up from germline, CDR1 is SGHTA and CDR2 is FQGNSA. V lost 6 bases, J lost 2 bases, and 14 bases lay in between. CDR3 residues: CASRDQGFPKNIQYF. As DNA, the CDR3 is TGTGCCAGCAGGGATCAGGGGTTTCCCAAAAACATTCAGTACTTC.

The chain employs TRBV11-2 and TRBJ2-1, with TRBD2 identical over 13 bases. CDR3 length: 15 residues. The V and J ends lost 4 bases and 8 bases, in that order; junction bases with no gene match: 5. Germline V gene lookup returns CDR1 SGHAT and CDR2 FQNNGV. The CDR3 DNA sequence: TGTGCCAGCAGCTCAACTAGCGGGAGGGCCGATGAGCAGTTCTTC. Residues: CASSSTSGRADEQFF.

This clonotype was detected a few times. The V call is TRBV29-1, the J call TRBJ2-7, with 9 nucleotides matching TRBD1. V lost 6 bases and J lost 2; bases outside the gene matches: 2. The CDR3 loop spans 12 amino acids. CDR1 SQVTM and CDR2 ANQGSEA come from the germline V gene. This CDR3 is CSVGDRAYEQYF. CDR3 nucleotides: TGCAGCGTGGGGGACAGGGCCTACGAGCAGTACTTC.

This clonotype appeared a few times. This chain connects TRBV19 to TRBJ2-2, with D hard to call. V lost 6 bases and J 0 bases, leaving 11 bases between the germline ends. The CDR3 sequence is 15 residues long. CDR1 and CDR2 (germline): LNHDA, SQIVND (reference sequence). CDR3 DNA: TGTGCCAGTAGGCTAGGGCTAGCGAACACCGGGGAGCTGTTTTTT. It translates to CASRLGLANTGELFF.

The chain recombines TRBV6-2 or TRBV6-3 with TRBJ2-1; 10 bases are shared with TRBD2. CDR1 MNHEY and CDR2 SVGEGT come from the germline V gene. The CDR3 totals 16 residues. V lost 5 bases, J lost 7 bases, and 11 bases stayed unmatched. The CDR3 bases are TGTGCCAGCAGTCCGCAGCCGACTAGCGGGTGGAATGAGCAGTTCTTC. Amino acids: CASSPQPTSGWNEQFF.

The chain carries TRBV7-6 and TRBJ1-5; perhaps TRBD1 as D (5 bases). Germline CDR1 and CDR2: SGHVS and FNYEAQ. V lost 2 bases and J 5 bases, leaving 13 bases between the germline ends. CDR3 size: 15 residues. The CDR3 bases are TGTGCCAGCAGCTTATTAGGGGATAGTGATCAGCCCCAGCATTTT. As protein: CASSLLGDSDQPQHF.

The chain has TRBV6-2 or TRBV6-3 and TRBJ2-1; 7 bases line up with TRBD2. V trimming: 6 bases; J trimming: 9 bases; junction bases outside the gene matches: 11. Germline CDR1 is MNHEY and CDR2 is SVGEGT. The CDR3 has 14 residues. The CDR3: CASSLAWGRGEQFF. CDR3 coding DNA: TGTGCCAGCAGCTTAGCGTGGGGGAGGGGTGAGCAGTTCTTC.

CDR3 coding DNA: TGTGCCAGCAGCCGACAGGTTTCGGATGGCTACACCTTC. Translated, it gives CASSRQVSDGYTF. The chain links TRBV7-2 to TRBJ1-2, with D perhaps matching TRBD1 (6 bases). CDR3 length equals 13 residues. The germline V and J ends were trimmed by 5 bases and 6 bases, with 13 bases remaining between them. Germline CDR1 is SGHTA and CDR2 is FQGNSA.

This clonotype has only a few counts. The chain has TRBV27 and TRBJ2-7, with D possibly TRBD2 on 6 matching bases. The length of the CDR3 is 15 residues. Germline lookup yields CDR1 MNHEY and CDR2 SMNVEV (reference sequence). With 6 bases removed from V and 2 bases from J, the gap between germline ends came to 17 bases. The CDR3 is CASSDYGTVTYEQYF. In DNA, the CDR3 is TGTGCCAGCAGCGATTACGGGACTGTCACCTACGAGCAGTACTTC.

This clonotype was recorded many times. This chain connects TRBV20-1 to TRBJ1-5; tentative D call: TRBD1 (5 bases). Trimming took off 6 bases at V and 3 bases at J, with 12 bases between the two ends. The CDR3 runs to 13 residues. Germline V gene lookup returns CDR1 DFQATT and CDR2 SNEGSKA (reference sequence). DNA for the CDR3: TGCAGTGCCTTCGACAGATTCAATCAGCCCCAGCATTTT. It is translated as CSAFDRFNQPQHF.

A few counts support this clonotype. This rearrangement joins TRBV6-1 to TRBJ1-3; D perhaps matches TRBD1 (6 bases). This CDR3 is built from 13 residues. Germline V lookup: CDR1 MNHNS, CDR2 SASEGT. The germline V and J ends were trimmed by 8 bases and 9 bases, with 17 bases remaining between them. The CDR3, as DNA: TGTGCCAGCTCAAAACAGGGCCTAGGCACCATATATTTT. Translation gives CASSKQGLGTIYF.

The sample holds many counts of this clonotype. The gene calls are TRBV24-1 and TRBJ2-3; 9 bases agree with TRBD2. This CDR3 is built from 16 residues. Germline V lookup: CDR1 KGHDR, CDR2 SFDVKD. V lost 4 bases to trimming and J lost 2 bases; unmatched junction nucleotides: 6. The CDR3 nucleotides read TGTGCCACCAGTGACCGACTAGCGGTTAACACAGATACGCAGTATTTT. Residues: CATSDRLAVNTDTQYF.

The chain couples TRBV30 to TRBJ1-4; D remains ambiguous. Trimming took 5 bases from V and 0 from J, leaving 10 bases between them. Germline V CDR1 and CDR2: GTSNPN, SVGIG (reference sequence). CDR3 length: 14 residues. This chain's CDR3 is CAWARGSTNEKLFF. In nucleotides, the CDR3 is TGTGCCTGGGCTCGGGGATCAACTAATGAAAAACTGTTTTTT.

This clonotype was counted ten times or more. V gene TRBV7-6 combines with J gene TRBJ2-2, with D uncertain. The CDR3 covers 13 residues. V was trimmed by 7 bases and J by 4 bases, leaving 10 bases between them. Per the germline V gene, CDR1 is SGHVS and CDR2 is FNYEAQ. The CDR3 nucleotides are TGTGCCAGCACACCGATGGGCACCGGGGAGCTGTTTTTT. It specifies CASTPMGTGELFF.

There are many counts of this clonotype. V and J are TRBV7-9 and TRBJ2-3; the D is unclear. The CDR3 covers 15 residues. Germline lookup yields CDR1 SEHNR and CDR2 FQNEAQ (reference sequence). Trimming removed 3 bases from V and 0 bases from J, with 10 bases in between. The CDR3 region is CASSLRRTSTDTQYF. In DNA, the CDR3 is TGTGCCAGCAGCTTGAGACGAACTAGCACAGATACGCAGTATTTT.

The chain links TRBV2 to TRBJ1-6; 7 nucleotides line up with TRBD1. Per germline, CDR1 SNHLY and CDR2 FYNNEI. The CDR3 extends over 14 amino acids. The J segment lost 10 bases and the V segment lost 5 bases, leaving 8 bases of the junction unmatched. In DNA form, the CDR3 reads TGTGCCAGCAGTTCCGGGACAGCAAGGTCACCCCTCCACTTT. Translation gives CASSSGTARSPLHF.

This sequence joins TRBV4-1 and TRBJ1-2; D is perhaps TRBD1 (6 bases). Per germline, CDR1 MGHRA and CDR2 YSYEKL. The CDR3 length is 15 residues. Trimming pared 2 bases from V and 4 bases from J, leaving 14 bases between. The CDR3 DNA reads as TGCGCCAGCAGCCAATTTAGGGGGAGGCCCTATGGCTACACCTTC. This sequence encodes CASSQFRGRPYGYTF.

The table lists this clonotype with a few counts. The rearrangement links TRBV28 to TRBJ1-5; D possibly corresponds to TRBD1 (5 bases). Germline V gene sequence: CDR1 MDHEN, CDR2 SYDVKM. Trimming removed 6 bases at V and 8 bases at J, with 20 bases between. This CDR3 comprises 15 residues. CDR3 loop: CASRFSGTGKKPQHF. The CDR3 nucleotides read TGTGCCAGCAGGTTCTCCGGGACGGGGAAGAAGCCCCAGCATTTT.

The chain employs TRBV6-1 and TRBJ2-1, with 9 bases that match TRBD2. J was trimmed by 7 bases and V by 1 base; bases with no gene match: 8. This CDR3 contains 16 residues. Germline loops: CDR1 MNHNS, CDR2 SASEGT. CDR3 bases: TGTGCCAGCAGTGAAGTTGGGACTAGCAATAAGAATGAGCAGTTCTTC. It encodes CASSEVGTSNKNEQFF.

The sample holds a few counts of this clonotype. V usage is TRBV6-2 or TRBV6-3 and J usage is TRBJ1-1; D might be TRBD1 (5 bases). The CDR3 has 13 residues. Germline V gives CDR1 MNHEY, CDR2 SVGEGT. The V and J ends lost 6 bases and 4 bases respectively, with 12 bases between them. CDR3 nucleotide sequence: TGTGCCAGCAGGCAGGGTGGAAGCACTGAAGCTTTCTTT. Translating gives CASRQGGSTEAFF.

The genes are TRBV7-2 and TRBJ2-3; 9 bases line up with TRBD2. V shed 0 bases and J 1 base; nucleotides not matched to a gene: 2. The CDR3 totals 16 residues. The germline V gene encodes CDR1 SGHTA and CDR2 FQGNSA. The CDR3 sequence: CASSLAAGGGTDTQYF. The DNA for the CDR3 is TGTGCCAGCAGCTTAGCGGCGGGGGGGGGCACAGATACGCAGTATTTT.

V is TRBV20-1 and J is TRBJ1-2; D is unresolved. Germline V gene data show CDR1 as DFQATT and CDR2 as SNEGSKA (reference sequence). The CDR3 has 14 amino acids. The V gene lost 1 base and the J gene lost 4 bases, with 13 bases spanning the gap. The CDR3 loop is CSARGVETAYGYTF. The CDR3 region has the DNA TGCAGTGCTAGAGGGGTTGAAACAGCCTATGGCTACACCTTC.

This chain connects TRBV6-2 or TRBV6-3 to TRBJ1-1; 7 positions match TRBD1. The CDR3 sequence is 18 residues long. Germline-derived CDR1 and CDR2 are MNHEY and SVGEGT. J lost 0 bases, V lost 5 bases, and 15 bases had no gene match. The DNA for the CDR3 is TGTGCCAGCAGTCACCCACACAGGGGCCGGAACATGAACACTGAAGCTTTCTTT. Its protein product is CASSHPHRGRNMNTEAFF.

This clonotype showed up many times. The V and J genes are TRBV7-2 and TRBJ1-2; D uncertain. The V and J ends lost 4 bases and 7 bases respectively, with 16 bases between them. The CDR3 covers 14 residues. Germline V gene sequence: CDR1 SGHTA, CDR2 FQGNSA. The CDR3 nucleotides are TGTGCCAGCAGCTCTGACTCAACGGCGGGTGGCTACACCTTC. Translated: CASSSDSTAGGYTF.

This clonotype was counted only a few times. This rearrangement joins TRBV6-2 or TRBV6-3 to TRBJ2-6; D remains unclear. V lost 5 bases and J lost 14, with 10 bases in between. The CDR3 loop spans 11 amino acids. Germline CDR1 and CDR2: MNHEY and SVGEGT. Here the CDR3 reads CASSETRILTF. CDR3 sequence (DNA): TGTGCCAGCAGTGAAACCCGGATCCTGACTTTC.

This clonotype was detected many times. The chain couples TRBV12-3 or TRBV12-4 to TRBJ2-1, with TRBD2 as a possible D gene (6 bases). The CDR3 is 16 amino acids. Trimming took off 4 bases at V and 2 bases at J, with 15 bases between the two ends. CDR3 DNA: TGTGCCAGCAGTTCCCCCTTGGGGGGACCCTACAATGAGCAGTTCTTC. Protein product: CASSSPLGGPYNEQFF.

The gene calls are TRBV6-2 or TRBV6-3 and TRBJ2-1, with 7 bases aligning to TRBD2. Germline trimming cut 6 bases from V and 7 bases from J; bases unmatched to any gene: 12. This CDR3 is built from 15 residues. Germline V gene data show CDR1 as MNHEY and CDR2 as SVGEGT. CDR3 nucleotides: TGTGCCAGCAGGAACCCTAGCGGCTCAAAGAATGAGCAGTTCTTC. It yields the protein CASRNPSGSKNEQFF.

The chain employs TRBV6-5 and TRBJ2-7; weak D call: TRBD2 (5 bases). Germline V gives CDR1 MNHEY, CDR2 SVGAGI. V was clipped by 7 bases and J by 2 bases, with 15 bases between them. This CDR3 has 14 amino acids. The DNA for the CDR3 is TGTGCCAGCAACCCAACATTGGGAGCCTACGAGCAGTACTTC. Amino acids: CASNPTLGAYEQYF.

The CDR3 DNA follows: TGTGCCAGCAGCCCCTGGACAGTTAGCACAGATACGCAGTATTTT. Its protein product is CASSPWTVSTDTQYF. The rearrangement uses TRBV11-2 and TRBJ2-3, with TRBD1 as a possible D gene (6 bases). Per germline, CDR1 SGHAT and CDR2 FQNNGV. CDR3 length: 15 amino acids. Trimming took 5 bases from V and 0 from J, leaving 12 bases between them.